A selection of T cell receptor beta chains follows, all from one sample in a study of CXCR3-negative and CXCR3-positive naive CD8 T cells. TCRdb reprocessed the 5' RACE reads; each CDR3 protein has one entry and no DNA is given. Its clone listing holds tens of thousands of distinct CDR3 sequences. Sequences were obtained from naive CXCR3+ CD8+ T cells from blood. The receptors were gathered from a human donor in good health. Some clones in this sample may be carry-over from other donors' samples. Each CDR3 is given with its conserved first and last residue. A row's size may be missing; if present it is once, few, many or a size class.

J gene: TRBJ1-2
clone size: -
V gene: TRBV5-6
CDR3 protein: CASSLVGRELYGYTF

J gene: TRBJ2-1
clone size: -
V gene: TRBV7-3
CDR3 protein: CASSPGLIQYNEQFF

J gene: TRBJ2-1
clone size: -
V gene: TRBV9
CDR3 protein: CASSSPIHSYNEQFF

J gene: TRBJ1-4
clone size: -
V gene: TRBV6-1
CDR3 protein: CATAEGGYEKLFF

J gene: TRBJ2-2
clone size: -
V gene: TRBV9
CDR3 protein: CASSVAGTNTGELFF

J gene: TRBJ1-5
clone size: -
V gene: TRBV4-3
CDR3 protein: CASSQAAGKGGQPQHF

J gene: TRBJ1-1
clone size: -
V gene: TRBV7-9
CDR3 protein: CASSFDSGTEAFF

J gene: TRBJ2-7
clone size: -
V gene: TRBV4-3
CDR3 protein: CASSQDRDLGEQYF

J gene: TRBJ2-2
clone size: -
V gene: TRBV3-1
CDR3 protein: CASSQDLMAGELFF

J gene: TRBJ2-7
clone size: -
V gene: TRBV20-1
CDR3 protein: CSATMTSSYEQYF

J gene: TRBJ2-3
clone size: -
V gene: TRBV20-1
CDR3 protein: CSARVSWGDTDTQYF

J gene: TRBJ2-2
clone size: -
V gene: TRBV7-3
CDR3 protein: CASSLTVNTGELFF

J gene: TRBJ2-7
clone size: -
V gene: TRBV29-1
CDR3 protein: CSVEAGDYEQYF

J gene: TRBJ1-2
clone size: -
V gene: TRBV13
CDR3 protein: CASSLSGGLYGYTF

J gene: TRBJ1-2
clone size: -
V gene: TRBV29-1
CDR3 protein: CSVREGAEWNYGYTF

J gene: TRBJ2-5
clone size: -
V gene: TRBV7-8
CDR3 protein: CASSLREIETQYF

J gene: TRBJ2-3
clone size: -
V gene: TRBV4-3
CDR3 protein: CASSQDPAANSDTQYF

J gene: TRBJ1-1
clone size: -
V gene: TRBV2
CDR3 protein: CASRRDRNTEAFF

J gene: TRBJ2-1
clone size: medium-sized
V gene: TRBV11-3
CDR3 protein: CASSLSTSAYNEQFF

J gene: TRBJ2-2
clone size: -
V gene: TRBV3-1
CDR3 protein: CASSQSSGGPANTGELFF

J gene: TRBJ2-1
clone size: -
V gene: TRBV10-3
CDR3 protein: CAISVWLAGASNEQFF

J gene: TRBJ1-2
clone size: -
V gene: TRBV20-1
CDR3 protein: CSATNRDRYGYTF

J gene: TRBJ1-2
clone size: -
V gene: TRBV29-1
CDR3 protein: CSAESLGTDLTTIGYTF

J gene: TRBJ1-1
clone size: -
V gene: TRBV4-1
CDR3 protein: CASSQVRGTEAFF

J gene: TRBJ2-3
clone size: -
V gene: TRBV7-9
CDR3 protein: CASSLAQPGADTQYF

J gene: TRBJ2-7
clone size: -
V gene: TRBV4-2
CDR3 protein: CASSQGRGGNYEQYF

J gene: TRBJ1-1
clone size: -
V gene: TRBV25-1
CDR3 protein: CASSEWGELNTEAFF

J gene: TRBJ2-5
clone size: -
V gene: TRBV7-9
CDR3 protein: CASSSPGTGGETQYF

J gene: TRBJ2-3
clone size: -
V gene: TRBV4-2
CDR3 protein: CASSPASTRPSTDTQYF

J gene: TRBJ2-7
clone size: -
V gene: TRBV4-2
CDR3 protein: CASSQDLWRQGQPHEQYF

J gene: TRBJ2-1
clone size: -
V gene: TRBV6-4
CDR3 protein: CASSAGAGNEQFF

J gene: TRBJ2-5
clone size: -
V gene: TRBV20-1
CDR3 protein: CSAQTGEETQYF

J gene: TRBJ1-1
clone size: -
V gene: TRBV3-1
CDR3 protein: CASNEGAAMNTEAFF

J gene: TRBJ2-3
clone size: -
V gene: TRBV28
CDR3 protein: CASSLLGFVDTQYF

J gene: TRBJ2-1
clone size: -
V gene: TRBV4-1
CDR3 protein: CASSQVWRQGHNEQFF

J gene: TRBJ1-3
clone size: -
V gene: TRBV7-9
CDR3 protein: CASSVAGQPSGNTIYF

J gene: TRBJ2-7
clone size: -
V gene: TRBV7-2
CDR3 protein: CASSSWTGESSYEQYF

J gene: TRBJ2-7
clone size: -
V gene: TRBV7-2
CDR3 protein: CASSYSRDSFYEQYF

J gene: TRBJ2-4
clone size: -
V gene: TRBV20-1
CDR3 protein: CSAMERGGWGNIQYF

J gene: TRBJ1-4
clone size: -
V gene: TRBV5-1
CDR3 protein: CASTEQGENEKLFF

J gene: TRBJ2-1
clone size: -
V gene: TRBV7-2
CDR3 protein: CASSLIERVAREQFF

J gene: TRBJ2-7
clone size: -
V gene: TRBV28
CDR3 protein: CASSFAPWTGSYEQYF

J gene: TRBJ1-5
clone size: -
V gene: TRBV7-2
CDR3 protein: CASSFGLGSNQPQHF

J gene: TRBJ1-1
clone size: -
V gene: TRBV29-1
CDR3 protein: CSVPGGGTEAFF

J gene: TRBJ2-7
clone size: -
V gene: TRBV12-3/TRBV12-4
CDR3 protein: CASGAGATYEQYF

J gene: TRBJ1-1
clone size: -
V gene: TRBV20-1
CDR3 protein: CSARDWEDTEAFF

J gene: TRBJ2-1
clone size: -
V gene: TRBV20-1
CDR3 protein: CSAISGDSSYNEQFF

J gene: TRBJ1-2
clone size: -
V gene: TRBV7-8
CDR3 protein: CASSPQSPGTASTYGYTF